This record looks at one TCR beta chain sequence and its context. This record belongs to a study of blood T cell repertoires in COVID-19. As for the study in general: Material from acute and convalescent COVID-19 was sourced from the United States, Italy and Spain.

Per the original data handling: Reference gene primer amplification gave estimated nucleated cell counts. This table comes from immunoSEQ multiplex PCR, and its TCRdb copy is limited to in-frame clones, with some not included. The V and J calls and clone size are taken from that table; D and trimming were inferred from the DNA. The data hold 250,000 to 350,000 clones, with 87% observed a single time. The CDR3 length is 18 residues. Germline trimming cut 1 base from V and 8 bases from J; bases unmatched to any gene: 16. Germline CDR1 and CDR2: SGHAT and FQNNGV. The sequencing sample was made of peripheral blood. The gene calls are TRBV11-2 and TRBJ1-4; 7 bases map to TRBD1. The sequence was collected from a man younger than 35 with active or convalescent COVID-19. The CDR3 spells CASSLVMSTGRYGEKLFF. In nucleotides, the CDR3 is TGTGCCAGCAGCTTAGTGATGTCGACAGGGAGGTACGGGGAAAAACTGTTTTTT.